One and the same sample provided the 29 T cell receptor beta chains below, sequenced in a study of metastatic and nonmetastatic thyroid tumors. Until they underwent thyroid surgery, no patient had received any treatment. TCRdb redid the clone calls on the PCR reads using MiXCR. The table has about 6,100 clones, about 31% seen once. The sample taken for sequencing was adjacent normal tissue. The source of these receptors is a female donor with papillary thyroid cancer or a benign thyroid nodule (not recorded which). Some clones in this sample may be carry-over from other donors' samples.

V gene TRBV7-2 combines with J gene TRBJ2-1; 7 bases are shared with TRBD2. Germline V gives CDR1 SGHTA, CDR2 FQGNSA. The V gene end was trimmed by 5 bases and the J gene end by 3 bases; junction bases not matched to a gene: 4. The CDR3 totals 14 residues. This CDR3 is CASSLGGSYNEQFF. The CDR3 DNA follows: TGTGCCAGCAGCCTCGGCGGGAGCTACAATGAGCAGTTCTTC. The full variable domain, rest sourced from reference TRBV7-2 and TRBJ2-1, is GAGVSQSPSNKVTEKGKDVELRCDPISGHTALYWYRQSLGQGLEFLIYFQGNSAPDKSGLPSDRFSAERTGGSVSTLTIQRTQQEDSAVYLCASSLGGSYNEQFFGPGTRLTVL.

V usage is TRBV6-1 and J usage is TRBJ2-5; D possibly uses TRBD1 or TRBD2 (6 bases each). Trimming took 7 bases from V and 4 from J, leaving 13 bases between them. Germline CDR1 is MNHNS and CDR2 is SASEGT. This CDR3 region has 13 residues. DNA for the CDR3: TGTGCCAGCACCCGTCGGGGGCGAGAGACCCAGTACTTC. Translation gives CASTRRGRETQYF.

This chain joins TRBV6-1 and TRBJ1-4; D is undetermined. V was shortened by 3 bases and J by 8 bases, with 10 bases between the two germline ends. Germline V gene data show CDR1 as MNHNS and CDR2 as SASEGT. The CDR3 loop spans 13 amino acids. In DNA, the CDR3 is TGTGCCAGCAGTGAGTCGGAAGGAGAAAAACTGTTTTTT. It specifies CASSESEGEKLFF.

This clone was counted once. The chain combines TRBV11-1 with TRBJ2-3, with 8 bases lining up with TRBD1. Germline CDR1 is SGHAT and CDR2 is FQDESV (reference sequence). The CDR3 spans 15 residues. With 5 bases clipped from V and 2 bases from J, the junction kept 6 bases outside the gene matches. CDR3 sequence: CASSKDQGATDTQYF. CDR3 DNA sequence: TGTGCCAGCAGCAAAGATCAGGGGGCCACAGATACGCAGTATTTT.

The rearrangement uses TRBV6-5 and TRBJ1-1, with D unclear. Germline V gene sequence: CDR1 MNHEY, CDR2 SVGAGI. The CDR3 has 16 residues. The V gene lost 0 bases and the J gene lost 1 base, with 12 bases spanning the gap. The CDR3 sequence is CASSYSNSRPNTEAFF. The CDR3 nucleotides read TGTGCCAGCAGTTACTCAAATAGCAGACCGAACACTGAAGCTTTCTTT.

This clone is labeled medium-sized. The chain links TRBV28 to TRBJ2-2; the match to TRBD1 covers 8 bases. Germline CDR1 MDHEN, CDR2 SYDVKM. V was pared by 2 bases and J by 10 bases, with 9 bases of the junction left unmatched. The CDR3 has 15 amino acids. DNA for the CDR3: TGTGCCAGCAGTTTAGTACAGGGGGTTGGCGAGGAGCTGTTTTTT. The encoded protein is CASSLVQGVGEELFF.

The CDR3 sequence is CASSTGTRISDTQYF. Written as DNA, the CDR3 is TGTGCCAGCAGCACCGGGACTAGAATATCAGATACGCAGTATTTT. The chain is built from TRBV28 and TRBJ2-3; 8 nucleotides agree with TRBD2. V lost 6 bases to trimming and J lost 4 bases; unmatched junction nucleotides: 9. Per germline, CDR1 MDHEN and CDR2 SYDVKM. CDR3 length: 15 residues.

This chain links TRBV27 with TRBJ2-7; 9 bases align to TRBD1. Germline CDR1 and CDR2: MNHEY and SMNVEV (reference sequence). V lost 4 bases to trimming and J lost 9 bases; unmatched junction nucleotides: 19. The CDR3 is 17 residues long. The CDR3 sequence is CASSWKGGGTGRIWQYV. CDR3 bases: TGTGCCAGCAGTTGGAAGGGTGGCGGGACAGGGAGGATTTGGCAGTACGTC.

This clone has more than one count but fewer than ten. The rearrangement links TRBV6-5 to TRBJ1-4; no clear D gene. Germline CDR1 and CDR2: MNHEY and SVGAGI. V was shortened by 2 bases and J by 5 bases, with 21 bases between the two germline ends. This CDR3 comprises 18 residues. CDR3 sequence reads: CASSYKIPSQVGNEKLFF. The CDR3 nucleotides read TGTGCCAGCAGTTACAAGATCCCTAGTCAGGTCGGGAATGAAAAACTGTTTTTT.

The V and J genes are TRBV10-2 and TRBJ1-6, with TRBD1 matching 10 bases. Germline assignment: CDR1 WSHSY and CDR2 SAAADI. The CDR3 extends over 14 amino acids. The V segment lost 7 bases and the J segment 8 bases; nucleotides outside the gene matches: 5. DNA of the CDR3: TGCGCCAGCATCCGGGACAGGGGCTATTCACCCCTCCACTTT. As protein: CASIRDRGYSPLHF.

This clone has a handful of counts. The chain carries TRBV6-2 or TRBV6-3 and TRBJ1-2; D is uncertain. Germline loops: CDR1 MNHEY, CDR2 SVGEGT. V gave up 0 bases and J gave up 7 bases, with 15 bases separating them. This CDR3 has 15 amino acids. Here the CDR3 DNA reads TGTGCCAGCAGTTACTCGAAGGAGGTAATGCGTGGCTACACCTTC. Translated, it gives CASSYSKEVMRGYTF.

This clone has just a few counts. The chain combines TRBV6-1 with TRBJ1-1, with D perhaps matching TRBD1 (5 bases). Germline V gives CDR1 MNHNS, CDR2 SASEGT. The CDR3 is 11 residues long. The V gene lost 10 bases and the J gene lost 7 bases, with 13 bases spanning the gap. The CDR3 reads CATRVGGEAFF. The CDR3 DNA sequence: TGTGCCACCCGGGTGGGGGGTGAAGCTTTCTTT.

This clone has only a few counts. The chain has TRBV6-1 and TRBJ1-5; perhaps TRBD1 as D (5 bases). V was trimmed by 2 bases and J by 0 bases, leaving 8 bases between them. This CDR3 contains 15 residues. The germline V gene encodes CDR1 MNHNS and CDR2 SASEGT. The CDR3 nucleotides read TGTGCCAGCAGTGAACAGGGTATTAGCAATCAGCCCCAGCATTTT. Translation: CASSEQGISNQPQHF.

The chain combines TRBV2 with TRBJ2-5, with TRBD2 identical over 10 bases. This CDR3 contains 15 residues. Germline assignment: CDR1 SNHLY and CDR2 FYNNEI. V lost 2 bases and J lost 4; bases outside the gene matches: 4. CDR3 sequence (DNA): TGTGCCAGCAGTGAACTAGCGGGAGCACCAGAGACCCAGTACTTC. Protein: CASSELAGAPETQYF.

This clone has a handful of counts. V and J are TRBV6-2 or TRBV6-3 and TRBJ2-5; 10 bases align to TRBD1. Germline V gene data show CDR1 as MNHEY and CDR2 as SVGEGT. V dropped 2 bases and J dropped 4; count of bases not matched to a gene: 7. The CDR3 is 16 amino acids. Written as DNA, the CDR3 is TGTGCCAGCAGTTACATCCGGACAGGGGGGGTAGAGACCCAGTACTTC. It is translated as CASSYIRTGGVETQYF.

By share, this clone counts as large. The V call is TRBV20-1, the J call TRBJ2-7; TRBD2 aligns across 7 bases. V dropped 3 bases and J dropped 3; count of bases not matched to a gene: 5. CDR1 DFQATT and CDR2 SNEGSKA come from the germline V gene (reference sequence). This CDR3 is built from 13 residues. The CDR3 loop reads CSASRTSHYEQYF. The CDR3 DNA reads as TGCAGTGCTAGTCGGACTAGTCACTACGAGCAGTACTTC.

The J gene is TRBJ1-1, the V gene TRBV20-1; TRBD1 is a possible D gene (6 bases). There are 12 residues in the CDR3. The germline V gene encodes CDR1 DFQATT and CDR2 SNEGSKA (reference sequence). Deletions cut 6 bases from V and 1 base from J, with 9 bases between. The CDR3 region is CSAGQPNTEAFF. The CDR3 DNA reads TGCAGTGCCGGACAGCCGAACACTGAAGCTTTCTTT.

The rearrangement uses TRBV28 and TRBJ1-1; D is uncertain. V was clipped by 3 bases and J by 2 bases, with 7 bases between them. The CDR3 loop spans 13 amino acids. Germline V gives CDR1 MDHEN, CDR2 SYDVKM. As DNA, the CDR3 is TGTGCCAGCAGTTTGGGCTTCAACACTGAAGCTTTCTTT. It encodes CASSLGFNTEAFF.

This clone was observed a few times. The gene calls are TRBV19 and TRBJ2-1, with D perhaps matching TRBD1 (5 bases). Trimming left V 2 bases short and J 5 bases short, with 10 bases between. The CDR3 spans 14 residues. CDR1 and CDR2 (germline): LNHDA, SQIVND (reference sequence). Written as DNA, the CDR3 is TGTGCCAGTAGTATAATCACAGGTGACAATGAGCAGTTCTTC. Amino acids: CASSIITGDNEQFF.

The chain employs TRBV11-2 and TRBJ2-5; perhaps TRBD1 as D (5 bases). Germline assignment: CDR1 SGHAT and CDR2 FQNNGV. The CDR3 extends over 16 amino acids. V lost 2 bases, J lost 5 bases, and 18 bases lay in between. The chain's CDR3 is CASSLSPIGVVETQYF. For the CDR3, the DNA is TGTGCCAGCAGCTTATCCCCGATAGGGGTAGTGGAGACCCAGTACTTC.

This clone was counted ten times or more. The chain employs TRBV30 and TRBJ2-3, with 7 bases fitting TRBD2. V lost 3 bases and J lost 1; bases outside the gene matches: 19. This CDR3 comprises 19 residues. Germline loops: CDR1 GTSNPN, CDR2 SVGIG (reference sequence). In DNA, the CDR3 is TGTGCCTGGAGGGCCTTTGGGGGGGATCTTTTAAAGGGCACAGATACGCAGTATTTT. Protein product: CAWRAFGGDLLKGTDTQYF.

The chain uses TRBV7-9 and TRBJ2-3, with no clear D. The CDR3 has 14 amino acids. Trimming cost V 6 bases and J 4 bases, with 14 bases left between them. CDR1 is SEHNR and CDR2 is FQNEAQ in the germline V gene (reference sequence). The CDR3 DNA reads as TGTGCCAGCAGTTTGCCCCAGGTCGCAGATACGCAGTATTTT. Translating gives CASSLPQVADTQYF. Full variable domain (remainder filled in from reference TRBV7-9 and TRBJ2-3): DTGVSQNPRHKITKRGQNVTFRCDPISEHNRLYWYRQTLGQGPEFLTYFQNEAQLEKSRLLSDRFSAERPKGSFSTLEIQRTEQGDSAMYLCASSLPQVADTQYFGPGTRLTVL.

The chain uses TRBV12-3 or TRBV12-4 and TRBJ1-3; D not certain. The CDR3 spans 16 residues. V was clipped by 3 bases and J by 0 bases, with 12 bases between them. CDR3 coding DNA: TGTGCCAGCAGTTTCGGAGGCCCCAGCTCTGGAAACACCATATATTTT. It codes for CASSFGGPSSGNTIYF.

The chain joins TRBV28 to TRBJ2-1; a weak D match, TRBD2 (5 bases). Trimming shortened V by 2 bases and J by 4 bases, and 15 bases separated the two germline ends. The CDR3 sequence is 16 residues long. Germline assignment: CDR1 MDHEN and CDR2 SYDVKM. The DNA for the CDR3 is TGTGCCAGCAGTTTAGGGCTAGCCGAAAGGTACAATGAGCAGTTCTTC. Its protein is CASSLGLAERYNEQFF.

The table lists this clone with a few counts. The V gene is TRBV10-2, the J gene TRBJ2-7; perhaps TRBD2 as D (6 bases). This CDR3 contains 17 residues. CDR1 is WSHSY and CDR2 is SAAADI in the germline V gene. V was clipped by 3 bases and J by 2 bases, with 20 bases between them. CDR3 DNA sequence: TGCGCCAGCAGTGAACACTACAGCGGGCAAAGAACCTACGAGCAGTACTTC. It is translated as CASSEHYSGQRTYEQYF.

This clone was observed many times. This rearrangement joins TRBV11-3 to TRBJ2-3; 12 bases line up with TRBD2. In germline, CDR1 is SGHNT, CDR2 YENEEA. The CDR3 has 21 residues. V was clipped by 1 base and J by 7 bases; unmatched bases: 21. CDR3 bases: TGTGCCAGCAGCTTAGGGTTTCAGGCTAGCGGGGGGGCAGAGAGGCTTCATACGCAGTATTTT. It specifies CASSLGFQASGGAERLHTQYF.

Turning to this clone: Compared with germline, one end of the junction differs, possibly owing to a read error. The rearrangement uses TRBV11-2 and TRBJ2-3; perhaps TRBD1 as D (5 bases). This CDR3 comprises 14 residues. CDR1 is SGHAT, CDR2 FQNNGV, per germline. The CDR3 bases are TGTGCCAGCAGCTTAGGGGGCGTAACAGATACGCAGTATTTC. Translation gives CASSLGGVTDTQYF.

This clone ranks as medium-sized. The chain joins TRBV19 to TRBJ1-5, with 9 bases lining up with TRBD1. The V gene end was trimmed by 5 bases and the J gene end by 6 bases; junction bases not matched to a gene: 8. The germline V gene encodes CDR1 LNHDA and CDR2 SQIVND (reference sequence). This CDR3 spans 15 amino acids. The CDR3 is CASSVDRGSSQPQHF. CDR3 nucleotides: TGTGCCAGTAGTGTCGACAGGGGGAGTAGTCAGCCCCAGCATTTT.

The sample holds a few counts of this clone. V is TRBV14 and J is TRBJ2-7; 8 positions match TRBD1. Germline trimming cut 1 base from V and 2 bases from J; bases unmatched to any gene: 4. From germline, CDR1 is SGHDN and CDR2 FVKESK. The length of the CDR3 is 15 residues. The CDR3 DNA follows: TGTGCCAGCAGCCAAGGCGGGACAGGTACCTACGAGCAGTACTTC. It specifies CASSQGGTGTYEQYF.